This T cell receptor beta chain came from a study of monozygotic twins with cystic fibrosis. Broader study findings: Nucleotide-identical clonotype sharing was significantly higher within monozygotic CF twin pairs than between unrelated CF individuals. The repertoire was suggested to be naive-dominated, clonality median roughly 0.0089. In this small cohort, shared CDR3 numbers showed no association with age, concordance or disease severity.

On this clone itself: Its antigen is unknown.

Some clones are missing from TCRdb's copy, which holds only in-frame ones; the method was immunoSEQ multiplex PCR. The sample includes 25,000 to 30,000 clones, just over 90% of them seen just once. The clonotype was recovered from a girl aged 2-10 years with cystic fibrosis. What was sequenced was blood.

In DNA, the CDR3 is TGTGCCAGCAGCTTTGATCCAGGGGCTAACGAGCAGTACTTC. This codes for CASSFDPGANEQYF. The chain links TRBV5-8 to TRBJ2-7, with D tentatively TRBD1 (6 bases). Per germline, CDR1 SGHTS and CDR2 YDEGEE. V was trimmed by 2 bases and J by 5 bases, leaving 14 bases between them. The CDR3 is 14 amino acids.